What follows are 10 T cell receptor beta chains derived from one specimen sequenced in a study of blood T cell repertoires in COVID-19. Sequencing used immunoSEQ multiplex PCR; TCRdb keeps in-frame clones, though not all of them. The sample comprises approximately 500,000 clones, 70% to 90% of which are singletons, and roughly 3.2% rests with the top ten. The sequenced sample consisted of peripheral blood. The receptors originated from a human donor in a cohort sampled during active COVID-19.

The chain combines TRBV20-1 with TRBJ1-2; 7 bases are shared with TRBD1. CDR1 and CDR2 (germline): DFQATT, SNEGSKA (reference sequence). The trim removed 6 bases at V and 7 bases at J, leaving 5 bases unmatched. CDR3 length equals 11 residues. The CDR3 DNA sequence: TGCAGTGCCACCCGACAGGGTGGCTACACCTTC. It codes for CSATRQGGYTF.

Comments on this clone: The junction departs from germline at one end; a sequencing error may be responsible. CDR3 sequence reads: CASSQYRDYSEQFF. The CDR3 region has the DNA TGTGCCAGCAGCCAATACAGGGACTACAGTGAGCAGTTCTTC. The chain has TRBV14 and TRBJ2-1; D is perhaps TRBD2 (7 bases). The CDR3 covers 14 residues. Germline assignment: CDR1 SGHDN and CDR2 FVKESK. Full variable domain (remainder filled in from reference TRBV14 and TRBJ2-1): EAGVTQFPSHSVIEKGQTVTLRCDPISGHDNLYWYRRVMGKEIKFLLHFVKESKQDESGMPNNRFLAERTGGTYSTLKVQPAELEDSGVYFCASSQYRDYSEQFFGPGTRLTVL.

The CDR3 reads CASRTGAAYGYTF. DNA of the CDR3: TGTGCCAGCAGGACAGGGGCGGCCTATGGCTACACCTTC. V is TRBV12-3 or TRBV12-4 and J is TRBJ1-2; 8 nucleotides match TRBD1. J lost 4 bases, V lost 6 bases, and 4 bases had no gene match. CDR3 length: 13 amino acids.

The CDR3 loop is CASSLMTSGNQETQYF. The CDR3 nucleotides read TGCGCCAGCAGCCTGATGACTAGCGGGAACCAAGAGACCCAGTACTTC. The V and J genes are TRBV5-1 and TRBJ2-5; 11 bases align to TRBD2. This CDR3 has 16 amino acids. The junction had 5 bases not matched to a gene; V was cut back by 4 bases and J by 0 bases. CDR1 SGHRS and CDR2 YFSETQ come from the germline V gene.

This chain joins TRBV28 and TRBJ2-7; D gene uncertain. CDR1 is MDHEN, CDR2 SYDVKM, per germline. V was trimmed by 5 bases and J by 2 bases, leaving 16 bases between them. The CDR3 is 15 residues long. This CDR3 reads CASSPGRGGAYEQYF. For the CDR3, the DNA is TGTGCCAGCAGTCCCGGAAGAGGCGGCGCCTACGAGCAGTACTTC.

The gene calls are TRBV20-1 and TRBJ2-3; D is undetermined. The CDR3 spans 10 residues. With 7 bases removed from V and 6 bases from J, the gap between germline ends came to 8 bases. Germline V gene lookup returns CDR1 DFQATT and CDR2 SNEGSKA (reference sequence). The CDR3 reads CSVTEDTQYF. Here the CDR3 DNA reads TGCAGTGTCACCGAGGATACGCAGTATTTT.

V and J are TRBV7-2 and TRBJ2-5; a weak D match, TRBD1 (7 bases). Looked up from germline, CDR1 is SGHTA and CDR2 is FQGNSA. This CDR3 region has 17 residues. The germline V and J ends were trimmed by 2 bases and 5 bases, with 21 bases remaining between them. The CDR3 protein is CASSLHLRTGGGETQYF. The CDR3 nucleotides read TGTGCCAGCAGCTTACACCTTAGGACAGGCGGAGGGGAGACCCAGTACTTC.

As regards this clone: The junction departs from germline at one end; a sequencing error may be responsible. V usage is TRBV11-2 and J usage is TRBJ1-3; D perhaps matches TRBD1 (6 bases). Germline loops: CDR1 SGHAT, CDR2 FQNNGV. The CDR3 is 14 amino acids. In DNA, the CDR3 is TGTGCCAGCAGCGTAGACAGGTTTGGAAACACCATATATTTT. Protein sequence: CASSVDRFGNTIYF. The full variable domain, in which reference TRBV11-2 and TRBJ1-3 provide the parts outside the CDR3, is EAGVAQSPRYKIIEKRQSVAFWCNPISGHATLYWYQQILGQGPKLLIQFQNNGVVDDSQLPKDRFSAERLKGVDSTLKIQPAKLEDSAVYLCASSVDRFGNTIYFGEGSWLTVV.

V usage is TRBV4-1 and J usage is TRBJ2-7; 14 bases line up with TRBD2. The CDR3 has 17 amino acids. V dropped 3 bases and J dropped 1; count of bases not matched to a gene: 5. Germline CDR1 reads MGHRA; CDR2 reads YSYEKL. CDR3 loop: CASSQGLAGVASYEQYF. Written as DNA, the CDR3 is TGCGCCAGCAGCCAGGGACTAGCGGGAGTAGCATCCTACGAGCAGTACTTC.

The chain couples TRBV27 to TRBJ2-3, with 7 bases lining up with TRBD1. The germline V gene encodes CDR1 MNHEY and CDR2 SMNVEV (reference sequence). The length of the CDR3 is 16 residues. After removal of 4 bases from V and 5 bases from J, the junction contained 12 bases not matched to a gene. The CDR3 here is CASSYETGWGIDTQYF. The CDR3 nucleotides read TGTGCCAGCAGTTATGAGACAGGGTGGGGTATAGATACGCAGTATTTT.